A single sample is the source of the 11 T cell receptor beta chains below, sequenced in a study of CD8 T cells in ankylosing spondylitis. Whole-study findings and limits: One TCR beta motif, made up of roughly 8 highly homologous variants, appeared characteristic of ankylosing spondylitis blood.

No antigen has been assigned to these receptors. TCRdb called the 5' RACE reads again in MiXCR, with one record for every CDR3 protein. The repertoire holds roughly 700,000 distinct CDR3 sequences, around 20% seen once, with around 20% in the top ten. The sample taken for sequencing was blood, either unsorted or a sorted T cell fraction (not recorded which). All receptors derive from a male donor with ankylosing spondylitis.

This chain links TRBV18 with TRBJ2-5; D uncertain. This CDR3 has 15 amino acids. Germline CDR1 is KGHSH and CDR2 is LQKENI. The V gene lost 1 base and the J gene lost 5 bases, with 14 bases spanning the gap. This CDR3 reads CASSPLTSAAETQYF. CDR3 DNA: TGTGCCAGCTCACCACTAACCTCGGCGGCCGAGACCCAGTACTTC.

The chain employs TRBV9 and TRBJ2-3; no reliable D call. The V gene's germline CDR1 is SGDLS and CDR2 YYNGEE. This CDR3 region has 12 residues. Trimming took off 0 bases at V and 4 bases at J, with 3 bases between the two ends. This CDR3 is CASSVGPDTQYF. The CDR3 DNA sequence: TGTGCCAGCAGCGTAGGACCAGATACGCAGTATTTT.

This clonotype was seen at least ten times. V and J are TRBV5-1 and TRBJ1-1, with unresolved D. CDR3 size: 13 residues. V lost 4 bases to trimming and J lost 4 bases, with 11 bases between them. The germline V gene has CDR1 SGHRS and CDR2 YFSETQ. This chain's CDR3 is CASSQGWGTEAFF. In nucleotides, the CDR3 is TGCGCCAGCAGCCAAGGATGGGGCACTGAAGCTTTCTTT.

This clonotype turned up a few times. The rearrangement uses TRBV6-1 and TRBJ2-7, with 8 bases fitting TRBD2. V lost 2 bases to trimming and J lost 4 bases; unmatched junction nucleotides: 10. CDR3 length equals 16 residues. Germline-derived CDR1 and CDR2 are MNHNS and SASEGT. As DNA, the CDR3 is TGTGCCAGCAGTGAACAGGGACTAGTGGCTATATACGAGCAGTACTTC. It translates to CASSEQGLVAIYEQYF.

This clonotype was counted only a few times. The chain is built from TRBV20-1 and TRBJ2-3; the match to TRBD2 covers 10 bases. CDR1 is DFQATT, CDR2 SNEGSKA, per germline (reference sequence). V shed 6 bases and J 0 bases; nucleotides not matched to a gene: 15. The CDR3 consists of 18 residues. CDR3: CSAPFPSGGATSTDTQYF. The CDR3 DNA follows: TGCAGTGCCCCTTTTCCTAGCGGGGGAGCCACTAGCACAGATACGCAGTATTTT.

Here the CDR3 DNA reads TGTGCCAGCAGTGAAGAACAGGGGCTCCGGACCCAGCATTTT. This encodes CASSEEQGLRTQHF. The gene calls are TRBV2 and TRBJ1-5; TRBD1 agrees at 7 bases. Germline CDR1 SNHLY, CDR2 FYNNEI. This CDR3 has 14 amino acids. With V trimmed by 1 base and J by 11 bases, 8 bases remained unmatched. The full variable domain, in which reference TRBV2 and TRBJ1-5 provide the parts outside the CDR3, is EPEVTQTPSHQVTQMGQEVILRCVPISNHLYFYWYRQILGQKVEFLVSFYNNEISEKSEIFDDQFSVERPDGSNFTLKIRSTKLEDSAMYFCASSEEQGLRTQHFGDGTRLSIL.

This chain uses TRBV12-3 or TRBV12-4 with TRBJ1-2, with TRBD1 as a possible D gene (6 bases). The V end lost 7 bases, the J end lost 8 bases, and 17 bases lay between the germline ends. CDR3 length: 13 residues. The CDR3 bases are TGTGCCAGCACGAGCAGACAGCAGGGGGGCTACACCTTC. Amino acids: CASTSRQQGGYTF.

This clonotype was counted between two and nine times. The chain combines TRBV3-1 with TRBJ2-3; 7 bases are shared with TRBD2. Germline V gene sequence: CDR1 LGHDT, CDR2 YNNKEL (reference sequence). With V trimmed by 3 bases and J by 5 bases, 2 bases remained unmatched. There are 13 residues in the CDR3. DNA of the CDR3: TGTGCCAGCAGCCAGTCTAGCGGAGATACGCAGTATTTT. It is translated as CASSQSSGDTQYF.

This clonotype was detected a few times. At one end, the junction sequence differs from germline, possibly due to a read error. J is TRBJ2-1 and V is TRBV7-9; 8 bases are a match to TRBD2. Germline V CDR1 and CDR2: SEHNR, FQNEAQ (reference sequence). The CDR3 contains 15 residues. CDR3 amino acids: CASSVAGSAWYEQLF. CDR3 nucleotides: TGTGCCAGCAGCGTAGCGGGAAGTGCTTGGTATGAGCAGCTCTTC.

The chain employs TRBV5-1 and TRBJ1-1; D possibly corresponds to TRBD1 (5 bases). Trimming pared 5 bases from V and 3 bases from J, leaving 8 bases between. CDR3 length equals 12 residues. Germline assignment: CDR1 SGHRS and CDR2 YFSETQ. The CDR3 DNA sequence: TGCGCCAGCAGAGGGGTTGACACTGAAGCTTTCTTT. This codes for CASRGVDTEAFF. The full variable domain, in which reference TRBV5-1 and TRBJ1-1 provide the parts outside the CDR3, is KAGVTQTPRYLIKTRGQQVTLSCSPISGHRSVSWYQQTPGQGLQFLFEYFSETQRNKGNFPGRFSGRQFSNSRSEMNVSTLELGDSALYLCASRGVDTEAFFGQGTRLTVV.

This clonotype was observed once. The J gene is TRBJ2-1, the V gene TRBV27, with 7 bases matching TRBD2. V was pared by 2 bases and J by 5 bases, with 6 bases of the junction left unmatched. Germline values: CDR1 MNHEY, CDR2 SMNVEV (reference sequence). The length of the CDR3 is 15 residues. Here the CDR3 reads CASSLPGEGHNEQFF. The CDR3, as DNA: TGTGCCAGCAGTTTACCGGGGGAGGGCCACAATGAGCAGTTCTTC.